The sequence of this T cell receptor (beta chain) was determined in a study of regulatory T cells in long-lasting Graves disease (dated by TCRdb to the early 2020s). Regarding the study in general: Newly diagnosed Graves' disease patients had taken antithyroid drugs for less than 3 months. Patients with persistent Graves' disease were compared with patients with newly diagnosed Graves' disease using TCR sequencing and RNA sequencing of peripheral blood. The study was registered as a clinical trial and conducted in China. TCR sequencing covered about 13 persistent and approximately 20 newly diagnosed Graves' disease patients, 33 samples in total.

Results and caveats for the whole study, not just this receptor: The authors noted that the small sample size was a limitation that may lower accuracy. Persistent patients shared more public clonotypes among themselves (2,741) than newly diagnosed patients did (more than 950). Preferential use of TRBV28, TRBJ1-2 and TRBJ2-5 was observed in persistent disease, whereas TRBV20-1 and TRBJ2-1 were favored in newly diagnosed disease. Only the TCR beta chain was sequenced and analyzed. Only peripheral blood was studied, because thyroid tissue, the primary lesion, was inaccessible. Compared with newly diagnosed patients, patients with persistent Graves' disease had lower TCR Shannon entropy and fewer highly expanded clones, which suggests clonal expansion.

Read against the paper, the sample's time point label means: newly diagnosed GD, antithyroid drugs for less than 3 months. For both TCR sequencing and RNA sequencing, RNA was extracted from PBMCs using TRIzol. Graves' disease was diagnosed according to American Thyroid Association guidelines. Recruitment of patients was carried out at an endocrinology department in Xi'an, China. Each patient gave 7.5 to 10 milliliters of peripheral blood, collected in an EDTA anticoagulant tube. PBMCs were isolated by Ficoll Paque Plus density gradient separation without further T cell sorting. RNA quality was checked with an Agilent 2100 Bioanalyzer and agarose gel, and concentration with a NanoDrop 2000. From a lookup of the germline V gene, CDR1 and CDR2 are MNHEY and SVGAGI. The CDR3 covers 17 residues, taking in both the cysteine and the phenylalanine. Here the CDR3 DNA is all that survives: 51 bases in frame from base 1. V is pruned by 4 bases and J by 1 base, leaving 8 bases of the junction without a gene match.

This clonotype was seen more than once but under ten times. There is no known antigen for this receptor. The record has no base qualities; no much larger clone is one base away. The library was obtained by multiplex PCR. Sequenced on an Illumina HiSeq 4000. TCR beta libraries were built with iRepertoire HTBI primers and Arm-PCR amplification of CDR3 regions. Before sequencing, the PCR products underwent gel purification. The authors' analysis ran thus. Gene usage analysis of CDR3 amino acid clonotypes relied on the approximately 62 TRBV and 14 TRBJ segments identified across samples. Filtered high-quality paired reads were merged into contigs using COPE and FqMerger. Contigs were aligned with BLAST to IMGT TRBV, TRBD and TRBJ reference genes, and CDR3 was defined per IMGT. Any clonotype with a frequency above 0.1% was classified as a highly expanded clone. Shannon entropy served as the measure of repertoire diversity, while the Gini coefficient captured V-J evenness. A clonotype was considered public if more than one individual shared it. TCRdb reworked the public reads: Q25 trimming with fastp, MiXCR clone assembly, productive beta chains retained. For every CDR3 protein sequence, its rows merge into one entry that carries the most common genes and DNA. What appears here as the V and J calls and clone size reflects TCRdb's work, not the paper's. Across this sample there are roughly 510,000 distinct CDR3 sequences, with about 16% seen only once. Of the sample, around 13% is held by the ten largest clones.

The sample was also linked to a second study, of T cells in Graves' hyperthyroidism and ophthalmopathy. That second report states: Graves' hyperthyroidism was defined as stable when no progression to ophthalmopathy occurred over 18 months of follow-up. Hyperthyroidism patients were aged 18 to 65 years and newly diagnosed, with disease duration of less than 2 months. Patients with uncontrolled infections, other autoimmune diseases, pregnancy or lactation were excluded. Diagnoses were established on the basis of clinical symptoms, serum thyroxine and TRAb, thyroid ultrasound, and orbital computed tomography. A first-round RT-PCR of the TCR CDR3 used the HTBI primer set with the Qiagen OneStep RT-PCR kit. Blood samples also contained most of the expanded thyroid clonotypes (frequency above 0.001), which suggests that blood repertoires may reflect thyroid immune responses. A model built on a 13 V-J signature distinguished ophthalmopathy from stable hyperthyroidism, reaching about 88% sensitivity and around 82% specificity in cross-validation and 80%/75% in testing. In validation, progression to ophthalmopathy was predicted by the model with 65% to 71% sensitivity and 72.22% specificity, a median of around 6.5 months before onset. TCR V-J signatures able to tell the groups apart were searched for in a discovery cohort of 100 or so patients, of whom over 40 had Graves' ophthalmopathy and around 56 had stable Graves' hyperthyroidism. Prospective prediction of ophthalmopathy was tested in an independent validation cohort of 18 to 20 hyperthyroidism patients and some 17 patients who later progressed to ophthalmopathy. The roughly 100 discovery patients were divided at random into training and test sets in a 7:3 ratio. In several Graves' hyperthyroidism patients, the study also compared T-cell repertoires from thyroid tissue with T-cell repertoires from blood. After sampling, hyperthyroidism patients received methimazole starting at 30 mg daily, and ophthalmopathy patients received high-dose intravenous methylprednisolone. The libraries were constructed in a second round of multiplex PCR and then size-selected and purified. The libraries were sequenced on an Illumina HiSeq2000 using paired-end 100 bp reads. SOAPnuke was used to process the raw data, throwing out any read that contained adapters or uncalled bases, had a mean Phred below 15, or lacked an exact constant-primer or identifier match. COPE v1.2.5 was used to merge high-quality paired reads, and clonotypes were defined as unique nucleotide sequences. Clonotypes were aligned to IMGT TRBV, TRBD and TRBJ reference segments using MiTCR v1.1. The analysis included only V-J combinations with a frequency above 0.0001, which together covered around 99% of the repertoires. The TCS score was defined as the ratio of F50 (clonal expansion) to E x V (chaos), calculated using BLOSUM62-based TCRdist between CDR3 peptides within each V-J. Welch's t-statistics and random forest reduced several hundred V-J features to 10 to 15, which were used in a naive Bayes classifier (R e1071). No statistical method was used to set the sample size in advance, and investigators knew the group allocation. According to the paper, TCR Vbeta CDR3 sequencing was carried out on 135 peripheral blood samples, which came from more than 40 ophthalmopathy, 70 to 80 hyperthyroidism and roughly 17 progressor patients.

Sequencing was performed on peripheral blood mononuclear cells (PBMCs), taken at new diagnosis, from a patient treated with antithyroid drugs. The sequence derives from a man aged 18-30 years with Graves disease. Donor details come from another sample of the same person, matched by shared clones. This receptor chain uses TRBV6-5 and TRBJ2-5; the central 11 bases match TRBD2. The nucleotide sequence reads TGTGCCAGCAGTTTATTAGGCGGGACTAGCGGCCAAGAGACCCAGTACTTC. This yields the protein CASSLLGGTSGQETQYF.